This TCR beta chain comes out of a study of HIV-infected patients and healthy controls. For this clonotype: As yet, its antigen is unknown.

The CDR3 runs to 11 residues. V dropped 4 bases and J dropped 4 bases, with 4 bases sitting between them. The germline CDR1 and CDR2 sequences are MNHNY and SVGAGI (reference sequence). Alpha and beta constant-region primers primed reverse transcription of 400 to 500 ng RNA. Alpha and beta chain libraries were made separately by chain-specific third strand synthesis with multiplexing indices. Second strand DNA was synthesized using a primer at the SP2 site. From the 5' RACE reads, TCRdb called clonotypes with MiXCR, one entry per CDR3 protein. The sample includes over 15,000 distinct CDR3 sequences, about 9.5% of them seen just once. General study results and limits: In HIV-infected patients, the apparent post-therapy Gini index recovery did not replicate in size-matched data.

All unsorted peripheral T cells were captured because whole blood was used without fractionation. This chain joins TRBV6-6 and TRBJ2-5; D gene uncertain. This receptor was obtained from an adult in good health. The source material was blood. The CDR3 protein is CASSSGETQYF. CDR3 DNA sequence: TGTGCCAGCAGTTCGGGAGAGACCCAGTACTTC.